This TCR beta chain appears in the sequencing data of a study of blood T cells in healthy people across ages. Regarding the study as a whole: Diversity of TCR beta per million T cells declined in a roughly linear way with age.

Primed by a sample-barcoded 5' primer and a J-beta primer mix, a second PCR proceeded for about 6 to 12 cycles. The template-switch adaptor was a 5' adaptor with 12 random nucleotides. It tagged each cDNA molecule. In TCRdb, the 5' RACE reads were re-called with MiXCR into one record per CDR3 protein. Of about a million distinct CDR3 sequences listed, roughly 52% are singletons. RNA extraction gave at least 5 micrograms of total RNA per sample. As concerns this clonotype: Its antigen is still unknown.

Germline CDR1 reads SQVTM; CDR2 reads ANQGSEA. Trimming stripped 6 bases from V and 2 bases from J, with 14 bases between. The CDR3 is made up of 13 amino acids. Sequenced: blood. This TCR was recovered from a man younger than 40 in good health. J is TRBJ2-7 and V is TRBV29-1; D is unclear. The CDR3 region has the DNA TGCAGCGTAGTCAAGGTAGACACCTACGAGCAGTACTTC. This codes for CSVVKVDTYEQYF.